These 30 T cell receptor beta chains were sequenced from one sample in a study of T cells in Graves' hyperthyroidism and ophthalmopathy. Amplification targeted TCR beta CDR3 regions from RNA transcripts. In the first-round RT-PCR of the TCR CDR3, the HTBI primer set was used. TCRdb used MiXCR to reprocess the multiplex PCR reads, holding one entry per CDR3 protein. The sample consists of 350,000 to 450,000 distinct CDR3 sequences, about 14% of them appearing once. Source material: blood. Receptors were obtained from a man aged 45-65 years with Graves' ophthalmopathy.

Worth noting for this clonotype: Just one base apart from a much larger clone, this may be a read error. This chain joins TRBV12-5 and TRBJ2-2; 7 bases match TRBD2. This CDR3 has 16 residues. V lost 4 bases, J lost 7 bases, and 12 bases stayed unmatched. Per the germline V gene, CDR1 is LGHNT and CDR2 is FRNRAP. As DNA, the CDR3 is TGTGCTAGTGGTTCGGTACGCAGGGAGGGTGGCGGGGAGCTGTTTTTT. It yields the protein CASGSVRREGGGELFF.

The chain carries TRBV4-1 and TRBJ2-3, with 8 positions matching TRBD2. The V gene end was trimmed by 1 base and the J gene end by 1 base; junction bases not matched to a gene: 4. The V gene's germline CDR1 is MGHRA and CDR2 YSYEKL. The CDR3 runs to 16 residues. As DNA, the CDR3 is TGCGCCAGCAGCCAAGTGGTTAGCGGGGGCACAGATACGCAGTATTTT. Protein: CASSQVVSGGTDTQYF.

This clonotype occurred many times. The rearrangement joins TRBV6-5 to TRBJ2-5; the D call may be TRBD1 or TRBD2 (5 bases each). CDR1 MNHEY and CDR2 SVGAGI come from the germline V gene. The CDR3 consists of 15 residues. Trimming took 2 bases from V and 5 from J, leaving 15 bases between them. Written as DNA, the CDR3 is TGTGCCAGCAGTTACACAGGCAGGGAGAGCGAGACCCAGTACTTC. Its protein product is CASSYTGRESETQYF.

This clonotype was observed at least ten times. The chain couples TRBV2 to TRBJ2-3; D unclear. V dropped 7 bases and J dropped 0 bases, with 8 bases sitting between them. Per the germline V gene, CDR1 is SNHLY and CDR2 is FYNNEI. There are 13 residues in the CDR3. CDR3 in DNA: TGTGCCAGCATCCGGGCTAGCACAGATACGCAGTATTTT. The encoded protein is CASIRASTDTQYF. The variable domain in full, with the rest retrieved from reference TRBV2 and TRBJ2-3, is EPEVTQTPSHQVTQMGQEVILRCVPISNHLYFYWYRQILGQKVEFLVSFYNNEISEKSEIFDDQFSVERPDGSNFTLKIRSTKLEDSAMYFCASIRASTDTQYFGPGTRLTVL.

This clonotype was seen at least ten times. The rearrangement links TRBV18 to TRBJ2-1; weak D call: TRBD1 (6 bases). This CDR3 region has 14 residues. CDR1 and CDR2 (germline): KGHSH, LQKENI. V lost 4 bases to trimming and J lost 10 bases, with 17 bases between them. The CDR3 sequence: CASSLNRDTTEQFF. The CDR3 nucleotides read TGTGCCAGCTCACTAAACCGGGACACCACAGAGCAGTTCTTC.

V usage is TRBV7-9 and J usage is TRBJ1-4, with 7 bases identical to TRBD1. Germline V CDR1 and CDR2: SEHNR, FQNEAQ (reference sequence). This CDR3 comprises 14 residues. With 4 bases clipped from V and 4 bases from J, the junction kept 3 bases outside the gene matches. CDR3 loop: CASSSWDSNEKLFF. The DNA for the CDR3 is TGTGCCAGCAGCTCCTGGGACAGTAATGAAAAACTGTTTTTT.

This clonotype appeared a few times. V and J are TRBV19 and TRBJ2-5; the D is unclear. CDR1 and CDR2 from the germline V gene are LNHDA and SQIVND (reference sequence). V was shortened by 7 bases and J by 5 bases, with 17 bases between the two germline ends. CDR3 size: 14 residues. The CDR3 loop is CASNSAGAGETQYF. In DNA, the CDR3 is TGTGCCAGTAATTCCGCCGGTGCCGGGGAGACCCAGTACTTC.

This clonotype has ten or more counts. This sequence joins TRBV7-3 and TRBJ1-2; a weak D match, TRBD1 (6 bases). The CDR3 totals 13 residues. Germline assignment: CDR1 SGHTA and CDR2 FQGTGA. Deletions cut 4 bases from V and 7 bases from J, with 13 bases between. CDR3 protein: CASSSTGFLGYTF. The CDR3 nucleotides read TGTGCCAGCAGCTCGACAGGTTTTCTTGGCTACACCTTC.

Concerning this clonotype: The missing conserved phenylalanine or tryptophan at the end of this CDR3 makes a read error likely. CDR3 bases: TGCAGTGCTAGAGTTCGGTCAGGATTAGGGGCCTACGAGCAGTACCTC. Amino acids: CSARVRSGLGAYEQYL. The chain joins TRBV20-1 to TRBJ2-7; maybe TRBD1 (5 bases). The CDR3 is 16 residues long. In germline, CDR1 is DFQATT, CDR2 SNEGSKA (reference sequence). V was clipped by 1 base and J by 2 bases, with 18 bases between them.

This clonotype was found many times. The V gene is TRBV30, the J gene TRBJ2-7; no firm D call. The CDR3 has 16 residues. Germline lookup yields CDR1 GTSNPN and CDR2 SVGIG (reference sequence). Trimming took 0 bases from V and 2 from J, leaving 17 bases between them. The CDR3 region has the DNA TGTGCCTGGAGTGTACCCTCAAGGACGCGCCCCTACGAGCAGTACTTC. Translating it yields CAWSVPSRTRPYEQYF.

This clonotype was detected ten times or more. The chain recombines TRBV2 with TRBJ1-1; D remains ambiguous. This CDR3 is built from 15 residues. Per germline, CDR1 SNHLY and CDR2 FYNNEI. V lost 4 bases and J lost 0, with 12 bases in between. CDR3 coding DNA: TGTGCCAGCAGTGCGAGGGCAGCCTTGAACACTGAAGCTTTCTTT. Translation gives CASSARAALNTEAFF.

This clonotype showed up many times. This chain joins TRBV24-1 and TRBJ1-2, with D possibly being TRBD1 (6 bases). V dropped 6 bases and J dropped 1 base, with 8 bases sitting between them. The CDR3 length is 13 residues. CDR1 and CDR2 from the germline V gene are KGHDR and SFDVKD. In nucleotides, the CDR3 is TGTGCCACCAGTAGGGGGGATAACTATGGCTACACCTTC. Amino acid sequence: CATSRGDNYGYTF.

The rearrangement uses TRBV14 and TRBJ2-1; possible D gene TRBD2, 5 bases. Trimming left V 0 bases short and J 7 bases short, with 13 bases between. Germline CDR1 SGHDN, CDR2 FVKESK. This CDR3 spans 15 amino acids. CDR3 nucleotides: TGTGCCAGCAGCCAAGATGTCGGGGTGATTAATGAGCAGTTCTTC. The encoded protein is CASSQDVGVINEQFF.

In its sample, this clonotype was seen many times. The rearrangement uses TRBV3-1 and TRBJ2-7; perhaps TRBD1 as D (5 bases). Trimming took 1 base from V and 7 from J, leaving 11 bases between them. The CDR3 is 13 residues long. CDR1 and CDR2 (germline): LGHDT, YNNKEL (reference sequence). The CDR3 protein is CASSQGQGLEQYF. The CDR3 nucleotides are TGTGCCAGCAGCCAAGGGCAGGGCCTAGAGCAGTACTTC.

This clonotype was counted between two and nine times. This chain uses TRBV29-1 with TRBJ2-7; 15 bases fit TRBD2. Germline V CDR1 and CDR2: SQVTM, ANQGSEA. The ends lost 3 bases at V and 5 bases at J; junction bases unmatched: 8. This CDR3 is built from 16 residues. The CDR3 sequence is CSVEFGLAGGPDEQYF. The CDR3 DNA follows: TGCAGCGTTGAGTTCGGACTAGCGGGAGGGCCCGACGAGCAGTACTTC.

This clonotype was counted ten times or more. The chain combines TRBV11-2 with TRBJ2-3, with TRBD2 matching over 7 bases. Germline loops: CDR1 SGHAT, CDR2 FQNNGV. The length of the CDR3 is 15 residues. V lost 1 base and J lost 2; bases outside the gene matches: 3. CDR3 nucleotide sequence: TGTGCCAGCAGCTTAGCGGGAGGAACCACAGATACGCAGTATTTT. Translating it yields CASSLAGGTTDTQYF.

This clonotype showed up many times. The rearrangement joins TRBV19 to TRBJ2-4, with D maybe TRBD2 (7 bases). Trimming pared 6 bases from V and 8 bases from J, leaving 20 bases between. The CDR3 contains 15 residues. From germline, CDR1 is LNHDA and CDR2 SQIVND (reference sequence). For the CDR3, the DNA is TGTGCCAGTAGCCCTACTGGGGGGGCGCTGGACATTCAGTACTTC. Translating gives CASSPTGGALDIQYF.

Regarding this clonotype: This could be a read error, since a much larger clone is one nucleotide away. This chain links TRBV18 with TRBJ2-1; 8 positions agree with TRBD2. The CDR3 spans 16 residues. CDR1 and CDR2 from the germline V gene are KGHSH and LQKENI. The CDR3 sequence is CAGSRTGGSSFNEQFF. CDR3 sequence (DNA): TGTGCCGGCTCCCGAACGGGGGGGAGTTCTTTCAATGAGCAGTTCTTC.

J is TRBJ2-7 and V is TRBV5-1; a possible D gene is TRBD1 (6 bases). The CDR3 is made up of 15 amino acids. Germline loops: CDR1 SGHRS, CDR2 YFSETQ. V was pared by 6 bases and J by 0 bases, with 16 bases between. The CDR3 reads CASNRGQTSSYEQYF. The CDR3 DNA follows: TGCGCCAGCAACAGAGGACAGACGAGCTCCTACGAGCAGTACTTC. Variable domain in full (rest from reference TRBV5-1 and TRBJ2-7): KAGVTQTPRYLIKTRGQQVTLSCSPISGHRSVSWYQQTPGQGLQFLFEYFSETQRNKGNFPGRFSGRQFSNSRSEMNVSTLELGDSALYLCASNRGQTSSYEQYFGPGTRLTVT.

In nucleotides, the CDR3 is TGTGCCAGCAGTGAACCGGCGGGACTGAGCACCGGGGAGCTGTTTTTT. Amino acids: CASSEPAGLSTGELFF. This chain links TRBV6-1 with TRBJ2-2, with TRBD2 as a possible D gene (6 bases). The CDR3 covers 16 residues. Trimming shortened V by 2 bases and J by 4 bases, and 14 bases separated the two germline ends. Per the germline V gene, CDR1 is MNHNS and CDR2 is SASEGT.

This clonotype showed up many times. The chain links TRBV2 to TRBJ2-3, with 9 bases lining up with TRBD2. The CDR3 is 14 amino acids. Germline loops: CDR1 SNHLY, CDR2 FYNNEI. The junction had 5 bases not matched to a gene; V was cut back by 4 bases and J by 6 bases. This CDR3 reads CASSVSGSSDTQYF. The CDR3 nucleotides read TGTGCCAGCAGTGTTAGCGGGAGTTCGGATACGCAGTATTTT.

This clonotype was picked up many times. The chain carries TRBV18 and TRBJ1-6; TRBD1 matches at 7 bases. J was trimmed by 5 bases and V by 3 bases; bases with no gene match: 1. The germline V gene has CDR1 KGHSH and CDR2 LQKENI. This CDR3 is 14 amino acids long. The CDR3 DNA reads as TGTGCCAGCTCACCCGGGACAGATAATTCACCCCTCCACTTT. Amino acids: CASSPGTDNSPLHF.

This clonotype has a count of ten or more. The chain carries TRBV20-1 and TRBJ2-3; 12 nucleotides agree with TRBD2. This CDR3 has 16 residues. Germline V gene data show CDR1 as DFQATT and CDR2 as SNEGSKA (reference sequence). After removal of 3 bases from V and 4 bases from J, the junction contained 8 bases not matched to a gene. The CDR3 loop is CSASGRLAGDADTQYF. DNA of the CDR3: TGCAGTGCTAGCGGGCGACTAGCGGGAGATGCAGATACGCAGTATTTT.

The rearrangement uses TRBV5-4 and TRBJ2-7; D remains unclear. V lost 0 bases, J lost 2 bases, and 9 bases lay in between. CDR3 length: 14 amino acids. Germline V gene sequence: CDR1 SGHNT, CDR2 YYREEE (reference sequence). The CDR3 DNA is TGTGCCAGCAGCTTGGCGTATAACGCCTACGAGCAGTACTTC. Translating gives CASSLAYNAYEQYF.

This clonotype occurred a few times. The chain joins TRBV20-1 to TRBJ2-1, with D perhaps TRBD2 (6 bases). CDR3 length: 15 residues. Trimming took 1 base from V and 6 from J, leaving 16 bases between them. Germline CDR1 DFQATT, CDR2 SNEGSKA (reference sequence). CDR3 in amino acids: CSARGDFPRANEQFF. CDR3 in DNA: TGCAGTGCTAGAGGGGACTTTCCCCGGGCCAATGAGCAGTTCTTC.

For this clonotype: This may be a read error, as it is one base from a much larger clone. This sequence joins TRBV5-1 and TRBJ2-7; D is perhaps TRBD1 or TRBD2 (5 bases each). This CDR3 comprises 16 residues. Per the germline V gene, CDR1 is SGHRS and CDR2 is YFSETQ. CDR3 coding DNA: TGCGCCAGCAGCCCCGGCGGACTGAGGACATCCTACGGGCAGTACTTC. As protein: CASSPGGLRTSYGQYF.

The chain links TRBV6-1 to TRBJ1-2, with 7 bases identical to TRBD1. This CDR3 is 13 amino acids long. The V segment lost 6 bases and the J segment 4 bases; nucleotides outside the gene matches: 5. Germline-derived CDR1 and CDR2 are MNHNS and SASEGT. The CDR3 coding sequence is TGTGCCAGCAGAAAAGGGGGCGGCTATGGCTACACCTTC. Translating gives CASRKGGGYGYTF.

There are many counts of this clonotype. V gene TRBV20-1 combines with J gene TRBJ2-1; 11 bases fit TRBD1. V gave up 3 bases and J gave up 7 bases; unmatched junction bases: 2. The CDR3 contains 13 residues. CDR1 is DFQATT and CDR2 is SNEGSKA in the germline V gene (reference sequence). This CDR3 is CSASGTGGNEQFF. CDR3 bases: TGCAGTGCTAGCGGGACAGGGGGGAATGAGCAGTTCTTC.

Many counts were recorded for this clonotype. The rearrangement links TRBV5-1 to TRBJ1-1; D remains ambiguous. From germline, CDR1 is SGHRS and CDR2 YFSETQ. Trimming removed 3 bases at V and 7 bases at J, with 16 bases between. The CDR3 length is 14 residues. Here the CDR3 DNA reads TGCGCCAGCAGCTCCTGGACGGACGAAAGTGAAGCTTTCTTT. As protein: CASSSWTDESEAFF.

The chain links TRBV3-1 to TRBJ2-7; 8 bases map to TRBD2. The CDR3 has 15 amino acids. Trimming took 2 bases from V and 2 from J; bases not matched to a gene: 5. CDR1 and CDR2 from the germline V gene are LGHDT and YNNKEL (reference sequence). CDR3 residues: CASSQWSSGAYEQYF. CDR3 DNA: TGTGCCAGCAGCCAATGGAGTAGCGGGGCCTACGAGCAGTACTTC.